This entry lists 22 T cell receptor beta chains sequenced from one sample in a study of blood T cell repertoires in COVID-19 (dated by TCRdb to 2020 to 2022). The protocol used for the library was the immunoSEQ multiplex PCR assay. TCRdb holds this immuneACCESS table with in-frame rearrangements only. Some clones are missing; in checked studies, unresolved V genes explain under half, and the rest has no known cause. The sample contains around 140,000 clones, more than 75% of them found a single time. Less than 45% of the sample belongs to the ten largest clones. Sequenced input: peripheral blood. All receptors come from a man aged 45-60 years who had recovered from COVID-19.

The chain has TRBV5-6 and TRBJ2-5, with D unclear. Trimming stripped 3 bases from V and 5 bases from J, with 11 bases between. CDR3 length equals 13 residues. In germline, CDR1 is SGHDT, CDR2 YYEEEE. The CDR3 sequence is CASSSTQDETQYF. The CDR3 DNA follows: TGTGCCAGCAGCTCTACCCAAGATGAGACCCAGTACTTC.

V usage is TRBV4-3 and J usage is TRBJ2-7; TRBD2 aligns across 9 bases. CDR1 is LGHNA, CDR2 YSLEER, per germline. The CDR3 runs to 14 residues. V trimming: 3 bases; J trimming: 6 bases; junction bases outside the gene matches: 6. The CDR3 DNA reads TGCGCCAGCAGCCAGGGACTAGCAGTTCGCGAGCAGTACTTC. It yields the protein CASSQGLAVREQYF.

The rearrangement links TRBV5-1 to TRBJ2-1; D gene uncertain. V was clipped by 1 base and J by 5 bases, with 10 bases between them. The germline gives CDR1 SGHRS, CDR2 YFSETQ. The CDR3 contains 14 residues. DNA of the CDR3: TGCGCCAGCAGCTTGTTCGCGGTAGACAATGAGCAGTTCTTC. Amino acids: CASSLFAVDNEQFF. The full variable domain, with the rest looked up from reference TRBV5-1 and TRBJ2-1, is KAGVTQTPRYLIKTRGQQVTLSCSPISGHRSVSWYQQTPGQGLQFLFEYFSETQRNKGNFPGRFSGRQFSNSRSEMNVSTLELGDSALYLCASSLFAVDNEQFFGPGTRLTVL.

The V gene is TRBV6-2 or TRBV6-3, the J gene TRBJ1-2; 8 bases match TRBD1. The length of the CDR3 is 12 residues. V was pared by 5 bases and J by 8 bases, with 4 bases of the junction left unmatched. Germline V gene data show CDR1 as MNHEY and CDR2 as SVGEGT. The DNA for the CDR3 is TGTGCCAGCAGTAACGACAGGGGAGGCTACACCTTC. Its translation is CASSNDRGGYTF.

V gene TRBV6-6 combines with J gene TRBJ2-7; TRBD1 matches at 9 bases. Looked up from germline, CDR1 is MNHNY and CDR2 is SVGAGI (reference sequence). Trimming cost V 4 bases and J 1 base; bases outside gene matches: 8. The CDR3 has 16 residues. CDR3 sequence (DNA): TGTGCCAGCAGTTTCCTCCCGGACAGGGGTTCCTACGAGCAGTACTTC. Translating gives CASSFLPDRGSYEQYF.

At least ten counts were recorded for this clone. CDR3 nucleotide sequence: TGTGCCAGCAGTGACGGACTAGCGGGGAATGAGCAGTTCTTC. Protein: CASSDGLAGNEQFF. The chain is built from TRBV6-4 and TRBJ2-1, with 12 bases aligning to TRBD2. The junction had 0 bases not matched to a gene; V was cut back by 2 bases and J by 7 bases. The CDR3 spans 14 residues. Germline CDR1 reads MRHNA; CDR2 reads SNTAGT.

This chain connects TRBV2 to TRBJ1-2, with 9 bases aligning to TRBD1. This CDR3 comprises 18 residues. CDR1 and CDR2 from the germline V gene are SNHLY and FYNNEI. Germline trimming cut 2 bases from V and 3 bases from J; bases unmatched to any gene: 13. CDR3: CASSENRDRVDKHYGYTF. The CDR3 nucleotides are TGTGCCAGCAGTGAAAACCGGGACAGGGTAGATAAGCACTATGGCTACACCTTC.

V gene TRBV27 combines with J gene TRBJ2-7, with a possible D match to TRBD1 (5 bases). Germline CDR1 is MNHEY and CDR2 is SMNVEV (reference sequence). CDR3 length equals 14 residues. Deletions cut 7 bases from V and 6 bases from J, with 19 bases between. The CDR3 DNA follows: TGTGCCAGCAAAGAGTTAGGGGCACTGGGCGAGCAGTACTTC. Translating gives CASKELGALGEQYF.

This chain connects TRBV27 to TRBJ2-7, with 8 positions matching TRBD1. Trimming took 8 bases from V and 3 from J; bases not matched to a gene: 15. Germline CDR1 reads MNHEY; CDR2 reads SMNVEV (reference sequence). This CDR3 is built from 16 residues. CDR3 in amino acids: CASGPPSGQGRYEQYF. Here the CDR3 DNA reads TGTGCCAGCGGACCACCCTCCGGACAGGGTCGCTACGAGCAGTACTTC.

This clone was recorded many times. The J gene is TRBJ2-2, the V gene TRBV9; tentative D call: TRBD2 (6 bases). The germline gives CDR1 SGDLS, CDR2 YYNGEE. Trimming took off 0 bases at V and 7 bases at J, with 13 bases between the two ends. The CDR3 length is 15 residues. The CDR3 DNA reads as TGTGCCAGCAGCGTAGAAGGGACTGTTAACGGGGAGCTGTTTTTT. Protein product: CASSVEGTVNGELFF.

The CDR3 protein is CASTPDQRGYGYTF. The CDR3 region has the DNA TGTGCCAGCACCCCGGACCAACGGGGCTATGGCTACACCTTC. The chain couples TRBV6-2 or TRBV6-3 to TRBJ1-2; D unresolved. CDR1 and CDR2 from the germline V gene are MNHEY and SVGEGT. V was trimmed by 7 bases and J by 4 bases, leaving 16 bases between them. This CDR3 has 14 amino acids.

This chain uses TRBV9 with TRBJ1-1, with D uncertain. CDR1 SGDLS and CDR2 YYNGEE come from the germline V gene. The CDR3 is 14 residues long. Trimming left V 0 bases short and J 4 bases short, with 10 bases between. The CDR3 DNA reads as TGTGCCAGCAGCGTAGTGGGCGCCTCCACTGAAGCTTTCTTT. Amino acid sequence: CASSVVGASTEAFF.

The J gene is TRBJ2-2, the V gene TRBV7-2; 10 positions agree with TRBD1. Germline CDR1 reads SGHTA; CDR2 reads FQGNSA. V was pared by 4 bases and J by 5 bases, with 4 bases of the junction left unmatched. The CDR3 consists of 15 residues. The DNA of the CDR3 is TGTGCCAGCAGCTCCCAGGGACAGGGGACCGGGGAGCTGTTTTTT. This translates into CASSSQGQGTGELFF.

The rearrangement links TRBV11-1 to TRBJ2-1; 9 bases match TRBD1. Germline-derived CDR1 and CDR2 are SGHAT and FQDESV (reference sequence). The CDR3 is 13 residues long. The ends lost 5 bases at V and 8 bases at J; junction bases unmatched: 4. The CDR3 nucleotides read TGTGCCAGCAGCCTTACAGGGGGCGATGAGCAGTTCTTC. As protein: CASSLTGGDEQFF.

The rearrangement joins TRBV7-9 to TRBJ2-3; D is undetermined. Trimming cost V 2 bases and J 3 bases, with 6 bases left between them. There are 13 residues in the CDR3. Germline V gene data show CDR1 as SEHNR and CDR2 as FQNEAQ (reference sequence). The CDR3: CASSLPPTDTQYF. In DNA, the CDR3 is TGTGCCAGCAGCTTACCTCCGACAGATACGCAGTATTTT.

The chain recombines TRBV19 with TRBJ1-4; 7 nucleotides align to TRBD1. V trimming: 3 bases; J trimming: 5 bases; junction bases outside the gene matches: 6. The CDR3 has 15 amino acids. The germline CDR1 and CDR2 sequences are LNHDA and SQIVND (reference sequence). CDR3 nucleotides: TGTGCCAGTAGTATTTACCCGGGACAGAATGAAAAACTGTTTTTT. Translating gives CASSIYPGQNEKLFF.

This rearrangement joins TRBV5-1 to TRBJ2-3; TRBD1 might be the D (6 bases). V lost 3 bases to trimming and J lost 6 bases, with 11 bases between them. The CDR3 sequence is 13 residues long. Germline V CDR1 and CDR2: SGHRS, YFSETQ. The CDR3 DNA sequence: TGCGCCAGCAGCTACTCAGGGGTGGATACGCAGTATTTT. It codes for CASSYSGVDTQYF.

The genes are TRBV11-2 and TRBJ2-5; the match to TRBD2 covers 14 bases. The germline V gene has CDR1 SGHAT and CDR2 FQNNGV. The trim removed 4 bases at V and 5 bases at J, leaving 9 bases unmatched. The CDR3 contains 17 residues. This chain's CDR3 is CASSSGLAGGPHETQYF. CDR3 DNA: TGTGCCAGCAGCTCCGGACTAGCGGGGGGCCCGCACGAGACCCAGTACTTC.

The chain uses TRBV13 and TRBJ1-2, with TRBD1 as a possible D gene (5 bases). Trimming cost V 1 base and J 6 bases, with 15 bases left between them. CDR1 and CDR2 (germline): PRHDT, FYEKMQ (reference sequence). The CDR3 length is 15 residues. In DNA, the CDR3 is TGTGCCAGCAGCTTAGTTGGGTCCAGGGTTGATGGCTACACCTTC. It encodes CASSLVGSRVDGYTF.

The chain couples TRBV13 to TRBJ1-1; no firm D call. The germline V gene has CDR1 PRHDT and CDR2 FYEKMQ (reference sequence). This CDR3 is 15 amino acids long. V dropped 2 bases and J dropped 4 bases, with 14 bases sitting between them. The CDR3 sequence is CASSLNSFRGTEAFF. CDR3 coding DNA: TGTGCCAGCAGCTTAAATTCTTTCCGGGGCACTGAAGCTTTCTTT.

This clone came up many times. The chain uses TRBV7-9 and TRBJ2-7; D not resolved. The CDR3 is 15 amino acids. V dropped 0 bases and J dropped 3 bases, with 12 bases sitting between them. Per germline, CDR1 SEHNR and CDR2 FQNEAQ (reference sequence). The CDR3 DNA follows: TGTGCCAGCAGCTTAGCGACTGACGGTGACTACGAGCAGTACTTC. Translation gives CASSLATDGDYEQYF.

The J gene is TRBJ1-6, the V gene TRBV5-1, with 9 bases lining up with TRBD1. The CDR3 totals 15 residues. The ends lost 4 bases at V and 6 bases at J; junction bases unmatched: 5. Germline CDR1 and CDR2: SGHRS and YFSETQ. CDR3 nucleotides: TGCGCCAGCAGCCCGGAGGACAGGGGTAATTCACCCCTCCACTTT. Residues: CASSPEDRGNSPLHF.